The clone carrying this T cell receptor beta chain is deemed medium-sized. What it binds is unknown. Trimming removed 8 bases from V and 5 bases from J, with 12 bases in between. This CDR3 comprises 12 residues. Germline lookup yields CDR1 LNHDA and CDR2 SQIVND (reference sequence). Time point indicated: after neoadjuvant nivolumab, at surgical resection. Profiled with immunoSEQ multiplex PCR; TCRdb holds only in-frame clones, not every one. The repertoire holds about 15,000 clones, with approximately 40% as singletons. These data come from a study of neoadjuvant anti-PD-1 for oral cavity cancer. Study background: Non-progressing patients received a fourth nivolumab dose near day 43, then surgery on days 50-56. Study conclusions and caveats: Higher pretreatment blood Treg/Th17 ratios correlated with higher pretreatment blood and lower post-treatment tumor TCRbeta clonality.

The sample consisted of tumor tissue, taken after nivolumab (anti-PD-1) treatment. The clonotype originates from a person aged 40 to 85 with oral cavity squamous cell carcinoma. This rearrangement joins TRBV19 to TRBJ1-2, with D perhaps matching TRBD1 (6 bases). The CDR3 loop is CASFRGLYGYTF. The CDR3 DNA follows: TGTGCCAGTTTCCGGGGGCTTTATGGCTACACCTTC.